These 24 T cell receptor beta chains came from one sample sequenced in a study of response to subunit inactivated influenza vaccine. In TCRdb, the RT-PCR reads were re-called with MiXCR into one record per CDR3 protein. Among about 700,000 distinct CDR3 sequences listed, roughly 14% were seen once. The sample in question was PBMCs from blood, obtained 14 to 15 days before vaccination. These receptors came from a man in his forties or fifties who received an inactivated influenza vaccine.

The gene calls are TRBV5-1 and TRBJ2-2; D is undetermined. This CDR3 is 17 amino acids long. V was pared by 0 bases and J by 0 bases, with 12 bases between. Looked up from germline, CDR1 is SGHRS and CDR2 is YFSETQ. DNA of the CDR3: TGCGCCAGCAGCTTGGAAGTGTCGGGTCCGAACACCGGGGAGCTGTTTTTT. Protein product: CASSLEVSGPNTGELFF.

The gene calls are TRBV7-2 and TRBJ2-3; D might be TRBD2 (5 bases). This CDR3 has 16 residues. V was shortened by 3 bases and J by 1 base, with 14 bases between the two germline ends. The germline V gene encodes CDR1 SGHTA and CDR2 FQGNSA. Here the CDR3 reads CASSLQGSPRTDTQYF. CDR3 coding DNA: TGTGCCAGCAGCTTGCAAGGGAGTCCCCGCACAGATACGCAGTATTTT.

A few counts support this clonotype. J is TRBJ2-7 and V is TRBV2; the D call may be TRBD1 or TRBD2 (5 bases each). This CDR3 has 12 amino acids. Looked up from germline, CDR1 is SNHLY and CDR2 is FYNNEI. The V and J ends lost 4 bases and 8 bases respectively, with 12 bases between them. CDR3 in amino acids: CASSASEGKQYF. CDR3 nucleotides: TGTGCCAGCAGTGCTTCAGAGGGGAAGCAGTACTTC.

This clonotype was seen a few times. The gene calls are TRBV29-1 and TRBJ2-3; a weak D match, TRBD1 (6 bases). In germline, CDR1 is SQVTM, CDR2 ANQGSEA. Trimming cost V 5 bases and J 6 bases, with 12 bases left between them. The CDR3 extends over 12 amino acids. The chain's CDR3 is CSVRQVWDTQYF. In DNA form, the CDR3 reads TGCAGCGTTCGACAGGTTTGGGATACGCAGTATTTT.

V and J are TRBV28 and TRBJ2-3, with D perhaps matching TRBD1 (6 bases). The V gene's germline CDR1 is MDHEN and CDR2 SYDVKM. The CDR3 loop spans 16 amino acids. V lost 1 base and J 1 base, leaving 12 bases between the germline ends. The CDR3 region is CASSLLVAGGTDTQYF. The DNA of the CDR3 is TGTGCCAGCAGTTTATTGGTAGCAGGGGGCACAGATACGCAGTATTTT.

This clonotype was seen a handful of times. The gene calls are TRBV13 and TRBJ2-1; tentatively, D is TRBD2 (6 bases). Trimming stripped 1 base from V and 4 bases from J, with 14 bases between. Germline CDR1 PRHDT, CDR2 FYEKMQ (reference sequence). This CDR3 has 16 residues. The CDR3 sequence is CASSLAGLTNYNEQFF. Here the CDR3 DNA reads TGTGCCAGCAGCTTAGCGGGACTGACAAATTACAATGAGCAGTTCTTC.

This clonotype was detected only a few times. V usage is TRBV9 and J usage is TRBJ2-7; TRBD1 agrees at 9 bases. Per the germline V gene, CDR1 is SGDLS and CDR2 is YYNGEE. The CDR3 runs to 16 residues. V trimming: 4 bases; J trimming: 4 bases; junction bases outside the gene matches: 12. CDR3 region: CASSPQLGQGSYEQYF. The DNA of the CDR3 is TGTGCCAGCAGCCCCCAGTTGGGACAGGGTAGTTACGAGCAGTACTTC. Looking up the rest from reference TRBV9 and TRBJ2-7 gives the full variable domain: DSGVTQTPKHLITATGQRVTLRCSPRSGDLSVYWYQQSLDQGLQFLIQYYNGEERAKGNILERFSAQQFPDLHSELNLSSLELGDSALYFCASSPQLGQGSYEQYFGPGTRLTVT.

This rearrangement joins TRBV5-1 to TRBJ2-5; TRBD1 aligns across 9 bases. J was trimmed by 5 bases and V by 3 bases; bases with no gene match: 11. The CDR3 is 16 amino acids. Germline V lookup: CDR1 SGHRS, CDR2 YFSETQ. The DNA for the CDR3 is TGCGCCAGCAGCTCTAATACGACAGGGGGGTTTGAGACCCAGTACTTC. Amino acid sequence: CASSSNTTGGFETQYF.

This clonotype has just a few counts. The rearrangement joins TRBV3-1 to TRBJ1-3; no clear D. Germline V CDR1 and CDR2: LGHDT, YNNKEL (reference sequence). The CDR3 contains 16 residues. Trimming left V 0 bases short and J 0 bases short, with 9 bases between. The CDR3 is CASSQDLALSGNTIYF. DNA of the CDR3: TGTGCCAGCAGCCAAGATTTGGCACTCTCTGGAAACACCATATATTTT.

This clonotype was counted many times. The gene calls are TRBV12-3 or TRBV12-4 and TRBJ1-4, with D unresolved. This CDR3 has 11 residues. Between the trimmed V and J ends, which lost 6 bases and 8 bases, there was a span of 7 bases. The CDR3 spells CASSRGEKLFF. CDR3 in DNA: TGTGCCAGCAGCCGTGGAGAAAAACTGTTTTTT.

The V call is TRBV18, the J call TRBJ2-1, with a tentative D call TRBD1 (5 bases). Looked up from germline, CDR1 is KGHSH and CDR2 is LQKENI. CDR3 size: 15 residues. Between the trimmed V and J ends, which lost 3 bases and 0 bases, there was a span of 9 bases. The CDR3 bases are TGTGCCAGCTCACCTTTGGGGCACTCCTACAATGAGCAGTTCTTC. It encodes CASSPLGHSYNEQFF.

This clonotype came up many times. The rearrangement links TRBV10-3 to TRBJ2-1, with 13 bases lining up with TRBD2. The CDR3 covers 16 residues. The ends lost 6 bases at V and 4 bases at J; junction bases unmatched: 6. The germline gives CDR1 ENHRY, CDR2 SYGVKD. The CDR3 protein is CAISETSGRNYNEQFF. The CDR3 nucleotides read TGTGCCATCAGCGAGACTAGCGGGAGGAATTACAATGAGCAGTTCTTC.

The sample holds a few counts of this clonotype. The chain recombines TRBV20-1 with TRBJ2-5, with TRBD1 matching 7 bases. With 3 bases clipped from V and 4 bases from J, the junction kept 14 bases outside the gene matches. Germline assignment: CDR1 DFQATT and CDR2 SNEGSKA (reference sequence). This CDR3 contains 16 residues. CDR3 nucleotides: TGCAGTGCTAGCAAGTCAGGACAGGCGATGGGAGAGACCCAGTACTTC. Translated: CSASKSGQAMGETQYF.

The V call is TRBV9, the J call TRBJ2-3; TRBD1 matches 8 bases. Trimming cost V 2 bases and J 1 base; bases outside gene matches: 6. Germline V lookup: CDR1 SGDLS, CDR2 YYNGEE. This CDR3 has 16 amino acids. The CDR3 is CASSVAGGFGTDTQYF. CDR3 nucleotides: TGTGCCAGCAGCGTGGCAGGGGGCTTCGGCACAGATACGCAGTATTTT.

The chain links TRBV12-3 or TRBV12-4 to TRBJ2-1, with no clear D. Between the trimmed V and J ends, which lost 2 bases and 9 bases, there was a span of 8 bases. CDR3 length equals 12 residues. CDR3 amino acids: CASSLPPSEQFF. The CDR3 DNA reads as TGTGCCAGCAGTTTACCCCCCTCTGAGCAGTTCTTC.

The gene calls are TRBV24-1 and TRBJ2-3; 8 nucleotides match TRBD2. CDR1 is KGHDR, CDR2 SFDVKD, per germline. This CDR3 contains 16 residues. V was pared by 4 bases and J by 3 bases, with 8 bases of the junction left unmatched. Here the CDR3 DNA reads TGTGCCACCAGTGACCCTATAGCGGGAACAACAGATACGCAGTATTTT. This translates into CATSDPIAGTTDTQYF.

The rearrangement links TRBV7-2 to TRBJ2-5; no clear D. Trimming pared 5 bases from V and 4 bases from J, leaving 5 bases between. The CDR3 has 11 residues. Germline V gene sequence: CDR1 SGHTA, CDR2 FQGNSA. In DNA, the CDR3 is TGTGCCAGCAGCACCTTAGAGACCCAGTACTTC. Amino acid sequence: CASSTLETQYF.

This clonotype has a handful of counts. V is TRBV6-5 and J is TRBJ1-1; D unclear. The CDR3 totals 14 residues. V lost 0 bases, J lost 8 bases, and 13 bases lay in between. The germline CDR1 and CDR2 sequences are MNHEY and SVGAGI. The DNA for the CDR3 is TGTGCCAGCAGTTACTCAATCGGGGTGGGAGAAGCTTTCTTT. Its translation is CASSYSIGVGEAFF.

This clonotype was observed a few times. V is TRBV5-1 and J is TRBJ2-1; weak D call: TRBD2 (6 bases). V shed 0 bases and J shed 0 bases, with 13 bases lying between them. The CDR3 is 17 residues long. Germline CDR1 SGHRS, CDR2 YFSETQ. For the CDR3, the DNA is TGCGCCAGCAGCTTGGAAGGTAGCGGAAGCTCCTACAATGAGCAGTTCTTC. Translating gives CASSLEGSGSSYNEQFF. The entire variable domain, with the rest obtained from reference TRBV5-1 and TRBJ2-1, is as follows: KAGVTQTPRYLIKTRGQQVTLSCSPISGHRSVSWYQQTPGQGLQFLFEYFSETQRNKGNFPGRFSGRQFSNSRSEMNVSTLELGDSALYLCASSLEGSGSSYNEQFFGPGTRLTVL.

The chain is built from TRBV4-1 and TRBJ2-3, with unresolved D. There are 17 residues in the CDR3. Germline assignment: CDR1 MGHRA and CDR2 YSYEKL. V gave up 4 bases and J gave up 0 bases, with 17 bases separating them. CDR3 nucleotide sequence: TGCGCCAGCAGCCCAAGCTGGGCAGATCGAAGCACAGATACGCAGTATTTT. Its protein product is CASSPSWADRSTDTQYF.

The CDR3 bases are TGCAGCGTCCAATTCGGACCCTACGAGCAGTACTTC. Translating it yields CSVQFGPYEQYF. The genes are TRBV29-1 and TRBJ2-7; D not resolved. V gave up 6 bases and J gave up 2 bases, with 11 bases separating them. The length of the CDR3 is 12 residues. Germline loops: CDR1 SQVTM, CDR2 ANQGSEA.

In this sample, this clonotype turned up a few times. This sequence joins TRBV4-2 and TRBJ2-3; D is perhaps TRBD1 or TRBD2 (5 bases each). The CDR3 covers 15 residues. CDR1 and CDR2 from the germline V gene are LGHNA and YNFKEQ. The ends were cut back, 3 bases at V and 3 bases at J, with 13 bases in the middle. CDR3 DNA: TGTGCCAGCAGCCAGGGGGTAATGGGGACAGATACGCAGTATTTT. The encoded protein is CASSQGVMGTDTQYF.

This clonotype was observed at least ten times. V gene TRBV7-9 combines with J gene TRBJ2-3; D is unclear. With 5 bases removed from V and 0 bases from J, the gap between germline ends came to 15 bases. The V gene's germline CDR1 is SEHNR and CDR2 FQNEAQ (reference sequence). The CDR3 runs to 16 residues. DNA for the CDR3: TGTGCCAGCAGCGGCGGCACGATCTCTAGCACAGATACGCAGTATTTT. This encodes CASSGGTISSTDTQYF.

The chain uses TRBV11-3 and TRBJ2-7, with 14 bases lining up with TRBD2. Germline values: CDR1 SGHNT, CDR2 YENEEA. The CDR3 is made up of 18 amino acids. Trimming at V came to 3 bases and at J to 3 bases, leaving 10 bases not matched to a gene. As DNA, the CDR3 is TGTGCCAGCAGCTTGGGACTAGCGGGAGTCGACTTGGGCTACGAGCAGTACTTC. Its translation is CASSLGLAGVDLGYEQYF.